This TCR beta chain was obtained from a study of blood T cells in healthy people across ages. This clonotype was counted at least ten times. This CDR3 region has 14 residues. In germline, CDR1 is ENHRY, CDR2 SYGVKD. The V end was cut by 10 bases, the J end by 4 bases, with 19 bases between. A J-beta primer mix and a sample-barcoded 5' primer were used in a second PCR of roughly 6 to 12 cycles. TCRdb itself ran the 5' RACE reads through MiXCR, one entry per CDR3 protein. The sample yields approximately 680,000 distinct CDR3 sequences, about 32% seen once. This receptor was obtained from a woman of 80 years or more in good health. What was sequenced was blood. The chain combines TRBV10-3 with TRBJ1-2, with D possibly matching TRBD1 (6 bases). This chain's CDR3 is CASSAGVRSYGYTF. CDR3 nucleotides: TGTGCCAGTAGCGCAGGGGTTAGAAGCTATGGCTACACCTTC.